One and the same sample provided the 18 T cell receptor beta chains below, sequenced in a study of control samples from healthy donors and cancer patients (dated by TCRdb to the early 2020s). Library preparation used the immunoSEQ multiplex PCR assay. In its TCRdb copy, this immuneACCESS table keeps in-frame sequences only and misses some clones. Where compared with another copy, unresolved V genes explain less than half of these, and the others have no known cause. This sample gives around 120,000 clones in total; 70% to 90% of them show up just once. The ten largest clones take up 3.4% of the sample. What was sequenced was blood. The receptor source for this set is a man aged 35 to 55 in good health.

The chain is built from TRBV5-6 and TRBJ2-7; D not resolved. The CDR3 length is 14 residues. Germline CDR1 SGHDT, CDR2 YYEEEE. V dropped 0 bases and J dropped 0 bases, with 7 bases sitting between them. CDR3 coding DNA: TGTGCCAGCAGCTTGGGGGTCAGCTCCTACGAGCAGTACTTC. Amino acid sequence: CASSLGVSSYEQYF.

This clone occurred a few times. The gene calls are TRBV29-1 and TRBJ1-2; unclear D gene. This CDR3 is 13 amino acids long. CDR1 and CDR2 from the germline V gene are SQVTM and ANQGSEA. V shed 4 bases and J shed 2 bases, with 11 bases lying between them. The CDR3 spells CSVVLRRNYGYTF. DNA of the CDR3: TGCAGCGTTGTTTTAAGGAGAAACTATGGCTACACCTTC.

The chain's CDR3 is CASSQDVGPNEKLFF. DNA of the CDR3: TGCGCCAGCAGCCAAGATGTGGGGCCGAATGAAAAACTGTTTTTT. The rearrangement links TRBV4-3 to TRBJ1-4, with D maybe TRBD1 (5 bases). V lost 0 bases and J lost 5, with 10 bases in between. Germline CDR1 is LGHNA and CDR2 is YSLEER. CDR3 length: 15 residues.

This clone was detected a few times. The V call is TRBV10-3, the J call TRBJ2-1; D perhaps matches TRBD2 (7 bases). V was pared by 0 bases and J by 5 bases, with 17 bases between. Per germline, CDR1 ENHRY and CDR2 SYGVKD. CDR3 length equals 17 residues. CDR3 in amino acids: CAISESGRGARDNEQFF. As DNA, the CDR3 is TGTGCCATCAGTGAGTCAGGCCGGGGGGCAAGAGACAATGAGCAGTTCTTC.

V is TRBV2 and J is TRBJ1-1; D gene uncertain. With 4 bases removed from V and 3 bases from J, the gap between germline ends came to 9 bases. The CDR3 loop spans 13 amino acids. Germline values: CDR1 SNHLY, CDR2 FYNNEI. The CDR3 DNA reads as TGTGCCAGCAGTGGTCTCGCCGACACTGAAGCTTTCTTT. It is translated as CASSGLADTEAFF.

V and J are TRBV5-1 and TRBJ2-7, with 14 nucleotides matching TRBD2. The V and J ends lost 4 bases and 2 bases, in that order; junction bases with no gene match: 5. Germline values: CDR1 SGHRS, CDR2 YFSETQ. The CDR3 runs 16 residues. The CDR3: CASSLLTSGGAYEQYF. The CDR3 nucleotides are TGCGCCAGCAGCCTATTGACTAGCGGGGGGGCCTACGAGCAGTACTTC.

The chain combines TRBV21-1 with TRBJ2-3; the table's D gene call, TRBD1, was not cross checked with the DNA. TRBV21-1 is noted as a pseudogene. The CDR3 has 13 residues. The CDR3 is CAMWTGFTDTQYF. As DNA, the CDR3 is TGTGCCATGTGGACAGGTTTTACAGATACGCAGTATTTT.

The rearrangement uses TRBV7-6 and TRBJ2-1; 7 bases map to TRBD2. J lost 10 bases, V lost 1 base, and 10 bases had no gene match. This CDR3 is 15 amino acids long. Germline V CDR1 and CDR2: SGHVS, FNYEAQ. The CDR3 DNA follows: TGTGCCAGCAGCTTAGTATTGCGGGGGTTTGGGGAGCAGTTCTTC. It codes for CASSLVLRGFGEQFF.

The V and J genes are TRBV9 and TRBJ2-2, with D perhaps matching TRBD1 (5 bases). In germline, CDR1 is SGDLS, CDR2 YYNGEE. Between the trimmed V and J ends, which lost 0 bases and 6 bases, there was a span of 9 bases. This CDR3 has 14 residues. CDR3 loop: CASSVGRVAGELFF. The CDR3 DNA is TGTGCCAGCAGCGTAGGCAGGGTGGCCGGGGAGCTGTTTTTT.

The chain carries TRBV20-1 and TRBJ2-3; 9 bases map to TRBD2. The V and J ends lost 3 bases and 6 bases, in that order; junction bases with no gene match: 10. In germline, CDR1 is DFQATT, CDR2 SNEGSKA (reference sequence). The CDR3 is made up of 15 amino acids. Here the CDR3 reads CSASNWAGGPDTQYF. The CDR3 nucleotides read TGCAGTGCTAGTAATTGGGCGGGGGGGCCGGATACGCAGTATTTT.

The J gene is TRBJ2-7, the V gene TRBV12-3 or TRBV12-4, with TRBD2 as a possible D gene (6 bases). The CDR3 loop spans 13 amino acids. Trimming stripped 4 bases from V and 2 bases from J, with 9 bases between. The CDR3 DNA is TGTGCCAGCAGTTCCGGGGGTACCTACGAGCAGTACTTC. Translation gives CASSSGGTYEQYF.

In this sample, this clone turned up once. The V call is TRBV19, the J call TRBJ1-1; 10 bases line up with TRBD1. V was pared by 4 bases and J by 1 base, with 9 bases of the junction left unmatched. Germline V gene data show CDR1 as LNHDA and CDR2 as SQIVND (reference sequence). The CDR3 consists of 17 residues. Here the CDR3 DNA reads TGTGCCAGTAGTACCTTCTCGGGACAGGGGAGGAACACTGAAGCTTTCTTT. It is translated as CASSTFSGQGRNTEAFF. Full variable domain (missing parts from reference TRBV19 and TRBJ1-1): DGGITQSPKYLFRKEGQNVTLSCEQNLNHDAMYWYRQDPGQGLRLIYYSQIVNDFQKGDIAEGYSVSREKKESFPLTVTSAQKNPTAFYLCASSTFSGQGRNTEAFFGQGTRLTVV.

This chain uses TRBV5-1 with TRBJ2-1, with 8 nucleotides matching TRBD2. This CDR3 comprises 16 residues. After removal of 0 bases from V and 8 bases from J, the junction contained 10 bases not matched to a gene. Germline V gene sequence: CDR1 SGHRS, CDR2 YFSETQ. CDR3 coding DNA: TGCGCCAGCAGCTTGGCCAACGGGGGGGCTAAGTATGAGCAGTTCTTC. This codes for CASSLANGGAKYEQFF.

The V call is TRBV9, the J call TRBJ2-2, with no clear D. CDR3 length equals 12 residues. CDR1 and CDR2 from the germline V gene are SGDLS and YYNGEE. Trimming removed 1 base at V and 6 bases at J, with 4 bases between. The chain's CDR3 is CASSVPPGELFF. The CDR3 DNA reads TGTGCCAGCAGCGTACCCCCCGGGGAGCTGTTTTTT. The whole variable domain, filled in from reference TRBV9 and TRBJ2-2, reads DSGVTQTPKHLITATGQRVTLRCSPRSGDLSVYWYQQSLDQGLQFLIQYYNGEERAKGNILERFSAQQFPDLHSELNLSSLELGDSALYFCASSVPPGELFFGEGSRLTVL.

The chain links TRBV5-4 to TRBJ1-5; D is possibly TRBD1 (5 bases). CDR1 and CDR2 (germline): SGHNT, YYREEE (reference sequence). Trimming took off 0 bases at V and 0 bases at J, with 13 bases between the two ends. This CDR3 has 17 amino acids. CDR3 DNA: TGTGCCAGCAGCTTGGCTTCTAAGGGGTATAGCAATCAGCCCCAGCATTTT. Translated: CASSLASKGYSNQPQHF.

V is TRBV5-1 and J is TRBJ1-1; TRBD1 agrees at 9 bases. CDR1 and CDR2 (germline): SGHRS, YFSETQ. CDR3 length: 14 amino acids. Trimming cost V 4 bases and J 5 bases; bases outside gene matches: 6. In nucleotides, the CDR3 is TGCGCCAGCAGCGTAGACAGGGGGAGAACTGAAGCTTTCTTT. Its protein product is CASSVDRGRTEAFF.

The CDR3 nucleotides are TGTGCCTGGAGTGTAGGGGGCTCCTACAATGAGCAGTTCTTC. The encoded protein is CAWSVGGSYNEQFF. V gene TRBV30 combines with J gene TRBJ2-1; TRBD1 is a possible D gene (6 bases). CDR1 and CDR2 (germline): GTSNPN, SVGIG (reference sequence). Trimming took 0 bases from V and 0 from J, leaving 6 bases between them. CDR3 length: 14 residues.

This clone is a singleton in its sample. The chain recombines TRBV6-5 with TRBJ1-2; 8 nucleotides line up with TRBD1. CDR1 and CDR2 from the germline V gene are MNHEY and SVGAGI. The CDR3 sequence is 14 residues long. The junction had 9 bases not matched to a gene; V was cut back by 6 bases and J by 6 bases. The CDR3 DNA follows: TGTGCCAGCAGGTGGACAGGGCGTGCCGATGGCTACACCTTC. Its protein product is CASRWTGRADGYTF.